This T cell receptor beta chain emerged from a study of blood T cell repertoires in COVID-19. Across the whole study: COVID-19 samples, acute and convalescent, were from the United States, Italy and Spain. In each case, the material was cDNA or gDNA derived from T cells, B-cell-depleted T cells, or PBMCs.

Original methodology: Reference gene primer amplification gave estimated nucleated cell counts. Profiling relied on immunoSEQ multiplex PCR, and the TCRdb table lists in-frame clones only, not all of them. Clone size and V and J calls were adopted from that table, with D and trimming inferred from the DNA. Found here are about 180,000 clones, roughly 81% of them singletons; the top ten hold around 11%. The germline gives CDR1 SGHAT, CDR2 FQNNGV. The CDR3 runs 15 residues. Trimming shortened V by 1 base and J by 0 bases, and 7 bases separated the two germline ends. The sequence came from a woman older than 75 with COVID-19, enrolled during active disease. Specimen: peripheral blood. The chain links TRBV11-2 to TRBJ1-3, with D perhaps TRBD1 (5 bases). The CDR3 spells CASSLAGGSGNTIYF. CDR3 DNA: TGTGCCAGCAGCTTAGCGGGGGGCTCTGGAAACACCATATATTTT.